This TCR beta chain originates from a study of T cells expressing NK-cell markers. For the study at large: Seven donors tested HCMV-seropositive and one tested seronegative among the eight sequenced. Study-wide results and limits: Several donors likewise had their CD3+CD56-NKG2C+ fraction led by these clonotypes.

Concerning this clonotype itself: The antigen is undetermined.

TCRdb re-called the 5' RACE reads and shows each CDR3 protein once, DNA omitted. There are 440,000 or so distinct CDR3 sequences in the sample, with 7.3% held by the top ten. The CDR3 has 14 amino acids. The receptor was derived from a woman between 18 and 70 years old in good health. The gene calls are TRBV12-3 or TRBV12-4 and TRBJ2-7; lacking DNA, the TRBD1 call made by TCRdb goes unchecked. Sequencing input: blood T cells: a sorted CD56 or NKG2C T cell subset, CD4+ or CD8+ T cells, or bulk PBMC T cells (not recorded which). The CDR3 region is CASRPTASSYEQYF.